The next 16 T cell receptor beta chains were all read from a single sample in a study of cytomegalovirus exposure and HLA in healthy donors. Amplification used 60 Vbeta primers and 13 Jbeta primers. Produced via immunoSEQ multiplex PCR; TCRdb's table is partial and in-frame only. The top ten clones hold roughly 4% of a sample with 140,000 to 150,000 clones, 65% to 75% of them seen once. The specimen was PBMCs. These receptors were taken from a man in his 60s in good health and CMV-seronegative.

The chain combines TRBV11-2 with TRBJ2-1; the D gene is possibly TRBD2 (5 bases). The length of the CDR3 is 15 residues. The germline V and J ends were trimmed by 6 bases and 7 bases, with 19 bases remaining between them. Germline V gene lookup returns CDR1 SGHAT and CDR2 FQNNGV. The chain's CDR3 is CASRTIRGVPNEQFF. The CDR3 DNA sequence: TGTGCCAGCAGGACGATACGGGGAGTCCCAAATGAGCAGTTCTTC.

The chain uses TRBV29-1 and TRBJ2-5, with TRBD2 matching over 9 bases. The V segment lost 3 bases and the J segment 4 bases; nucleotides outside the gene matches: 6. Germline CDR1 is SQVTM and CDR2 is ANQGSEA. The CDR3 spans 14 residues. Here the CDR3 reads CSVDGGRGGETQYF. CDR3 DNA sequence: TGCAGCGTTGACGGCGGGAGGGGGGGAGAGACCCAGTACTTC.

The sample holds a few counts of this clone. The chain carries TRBV6-6 and TRBJ2-5; 8 bases fit TRBD1. The CDR3 has 15 residues. CDR1 and CDR2 (germline): MNHNY, SVGAGI (reference sequence). With 6 bases clipped from V and 5 bases from J, the junction kept 11 bases outside the gene matches. The CDR3 loop is CASRTTGGLGETQYF. The CDR3 DNA reads as TGTGCCAGCAGAACTACAGGGGGTTTAGGGGAGACCCAGTACTTC.

The CDR3: CATHGRRKTGVTTEAFF. The CDR3 DNA reads as TGTGCCACGCATGGGAGACGGAAAACAGGGGTTACCACTGAAGCTTTCTTT. This chain uses TRBV28 with TRBJ1-1, with 7 bases lining up with TRBD1. Germline values: CDR1 MDHEN, CDR2 SYDVKM. Trimming at V came to 10 bases and at J to 4 bases, leaving 21 bases not matched to a gene. CDR3 length equals 17 residues.

This chain connects TRBV18 to TRBJ1-3; 7 nucleotides align to TRBD1. The germline CDR1 and CDR2 sequences are KGHSH and LQKENI. The CDR3 length is 16 residues. The V and J ends lost 2 bases and 4 bases, in that order; junction bases with no gene match: 8. CDR3 coding DNA: TGTGCCAGCTCACCATTGGTACAGGGGACGGGAAACACCATATATTTT. Translated: CASSPLVQGTGNTIYF.

The chain recombines TRBV5-4 with TRBJ2-1; 7 positions agree with TRBD2. This CDR3 is built from 15 residues. The V and J ends lost 0 bases and 7 bases, in that order; junction bases with no gene match: 7. CDR1 is SGHNT and CDR2 is YYREEE in the germline V gene (reference sequence). In DNA, the CDR3 is TGTGCCAGCAGCTTGGGAACGGGAGGAGGTAATGAGCAGTTCTTC. Translation gives CASSLGTGGGNEQFF.

The gene calls are TRBV15 and TRBJ2-7; 7 nucleotides align to TRBD1. The CDR3 contains 15 residues. Germline V gives CDR1 LNHNV, CDR2 YYDKDF (reference sequence). The V and J ends lost 5 bases and 5 bases, in that order; junction bases with no gene match: 12. The chain's CDR3 is CATSSRQGLLNEQYF. CDR3 bases: TGTGCCACCAGCTCGAGACAGGGCCTACTTAACGAGCAGTACTTC.

The genes are TRBV5-3 and TRBJ2-7; 8 bases line up with TRBD2. TRBV5-3 is noted as an ORF with a role that remains uncertain. This CDR3 spans 15 amino acids. V dropped 2 bases and J dropped 2; count of bases not matched to a gene: 6. In DNA form, the CDR3 reads TGTGCCAGAAGCTTTTGCGGGAGGAGGACCTACGAGCAGTACTTC. Residues: CARSFCGRRTYEQYF.

The chain carries TRBV10-3 and TRBJ1-5, with 7 positions matching TRBD1. Germline V CDR1 and CDR2: ENHRY, SYGVKD. V was pared by 2 bases and J by 5 bases, with 6 bases of the junction left unmatched. The CDR3 runs 15 residues. The CDR3 spells CAISERTGRDQPQHF. Written as DNA, the CDR3 is TGTGCCATCAGTGAGAGGACAGGTCGGGATCAGCCCCAGCATTTT.

CDR3 coding DNA: TGTGCCAGCAGTTCCGAAGAGGCTTTCTTT. Amino acids: CASSSEEAFF. This chain connects TRBV28 to TRBJ1-1; D is unclear. The CDR3 runs to 10 residues. Germline V gives CDR1 MDHEN, CDR2 SYDVKM. The ends were cut back, 4 bases at V and 11 bases at J, with 8 bases in the middle.

This chain links TRBV6-5 with TRBJ2-2; D is uncertain. V was clipped by 0 bases and J by 6 bases, with 8 bases between them. CDR1 is MNHEY, CDR2 SVGAGI, per germline. The CDR3 has 14 amino acids. The CDR3 DNA sequence: TGTGCCAGCAGTTACTCTACAGAGCCCGGGGAGCTGTTTTTT. It encodes CASSYSTEPGELFF.

V and J are TRBV4-1 and TRBJ2-7, with TRBD2 matching over 8 bases. The trim removed 2 bases at V and 6 bases at J, leaving 6 bases unmatched. The CDR3 loop spans 14 amino acids. CDR1 MGHRA and CDR2 YSYEKL come from the germline V gene. The DNA of the CDR3 is TGCGCCAGCAGCCAATCCGGGGGGGCGTCCGAGCAGTACTTC. Translation: CASSQSGGASEQYF.

The chain has TRBV2 and TRBJ1-6; D is ambiguous. Trimming left V 3 bases short and J 8 bases short, with 8 bases between. The CDR3 is 13 amino acids. CDR1 SNHLY and CDR2 FYNNEI come from the germline V gene. In nucleotides, the CDR3 is TGTGCCAGCAGTGAGGAGATGGATTCACCCCTCCACTTT. It specifies CASSEEMDSPLHF.

V and J are TRBV19 and TRBJ2-1, with a possible D match to TRBD1 (5 bases). The germline V and J ends were trimmed by 5 bases and 7 bases, with 24 bases remaining between them. The CDR3 runs to 17 residues. CDR1 and CDR2 (germline): LNHDA, SQIVND (reference sequence). As DNA, the CDR3 is TGTGCCAGTAGTGCGCTTCAGGGTCAGCTTCGGATGAATGAGCAGTTCTTC. Translated: CASSALQGQLRMNEQFF.

The chain combines TRBV6-1 with TRBJ2-7; tentative D call: TRBD2 (6 bases). In germline, CDR1 is MNHNS, CDR2 SASEGT. The CDR3 covers 13 residues. V gave up 7 bases and J gave up 0 bases, with 10 bases separating them. CDR3 region: CASNLGGSYEQYF. Written as DNA, the CDR3 is TGTGCCAGCAACTTGGGAGGCTCCTACGAGCAGTACTTC.

The rearrangement uses TRBV5-1 and TRBJ2-7; possible D gene TRBD1, 5 bases. CDR1 and CDR2 from the germline V gene are SGHRS and YFSETQ. Between the trimmed V and J ends, which lost 0 bases and 3 bases, there was a span of 10 bases. The CDR3 length is 14 residues. The CDR3 DNA reads TGCGCCAGCAGCTTGGGCAGGGAATTCTACGAGCAGTACTTC. The encoded protein is CASSLGREFYEQYF.